This T cell receptor beta chain was sequenced in a study of technical replicates of blood from a handful of donors. The CDR3 spans 18 residues. The V and J ends lost 4 bases and 3 bases respectively, with 22 bases between them. Germline V gene data show CDR1 as SNHLY and CDR2 as FYNNEI. The table came from immunoSEQ multiplex PCR; TCRdb's copy has only in-frame clones and leaves some out. The table records 80,000 or so clones, 95% to 98% of them present only once. The chain joins TRBV2 to TRBJ1-3; tentative D call: TRBD1 (6 bases). The source of this sequence is a human donor in good health. The sample taken for sequencing was T cells isolated from PBMCs. For the CDR3, the DNA is TGTGCCAGCAGTGGGGTAGGGGGAAGGGGCCCGAGTGGAAACACCATATATTTT. Residues: CASSGVGGRGPSGNTIYF.